This T cell receptor (beta chain) is from a study of blood T cell repertoires in COVID-19. The wider study: The study drew acute and convalescent COVID-19 samples from the United States, Italy and Spain. Nucleic acid was either cDNA or gDNA, and it came from T cells, B-cell-depleted T cells, or PBMCs.

This CDR3 has 15 residues. CDR1 is LNHDA, CDR2 SQIVND, per germline (reference sequence). After removal of 8 bases from V and 4 bases from J, the junction contained 11 bases not matched to a gene. As processed by the authors: Reference gene primer amplification in the assay estimated nucleated cell counts. The protocol was immunoSEQ multiplex PCR, while the TCRdb copy is restricted to in-frame clones and leaves out a portion. V and J calls and clone size follow that table, whereas D and trimming were derived from the DNA. The table has some 69,000 clones, nearly 80% seen once; the top ten hold around 47%.

This receptor was taken from a human donor in a cohort sampled during active COVID-19. Sequenced material: peripheral blood. This chain links TRBV19 with TRBJ2-3, with 8 bases matching TRBD1. The CDR3 DNA follows: TGTGCCAGTTCCTACGACAGGGGTGGCCCAGATACGCAGTATTTT. The encoded protein is CASSYDRGGPDTQYF.